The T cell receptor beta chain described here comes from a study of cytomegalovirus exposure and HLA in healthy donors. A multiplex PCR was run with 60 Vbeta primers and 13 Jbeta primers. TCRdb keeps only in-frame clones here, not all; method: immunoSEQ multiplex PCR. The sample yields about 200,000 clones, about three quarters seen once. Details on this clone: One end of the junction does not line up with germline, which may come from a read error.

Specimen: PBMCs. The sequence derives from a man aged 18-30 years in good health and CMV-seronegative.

CDR3 coding DNA: TGTGCCAGCAGCAAAGAACAAACGAACCAGGGAAGTCAGCCCCAGCATTTT. It is translated as CASSKEQTNQGSQPQHF. V and J are TRBV4-2 and TRBJ1-5; the D gene is possibly TRBD1 (5 bases). Per germline, CDR1 LGHNA and CDR2 YNFKEQ. The CDR3 runs to 17 residues.